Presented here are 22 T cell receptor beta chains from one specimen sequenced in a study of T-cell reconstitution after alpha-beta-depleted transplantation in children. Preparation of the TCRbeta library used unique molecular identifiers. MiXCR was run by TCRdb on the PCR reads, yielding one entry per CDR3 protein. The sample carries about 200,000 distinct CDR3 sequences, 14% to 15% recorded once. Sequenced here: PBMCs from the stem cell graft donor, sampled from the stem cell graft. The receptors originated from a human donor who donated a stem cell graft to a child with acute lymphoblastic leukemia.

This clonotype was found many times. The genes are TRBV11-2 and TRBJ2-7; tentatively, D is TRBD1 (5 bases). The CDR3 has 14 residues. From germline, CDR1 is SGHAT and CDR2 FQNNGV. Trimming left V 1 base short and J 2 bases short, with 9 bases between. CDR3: CASSLVPGTYEQYF. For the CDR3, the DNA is TGTGCCAGCAGCTTAGTACCAGGGACCTACGAGCAGTACTTC.

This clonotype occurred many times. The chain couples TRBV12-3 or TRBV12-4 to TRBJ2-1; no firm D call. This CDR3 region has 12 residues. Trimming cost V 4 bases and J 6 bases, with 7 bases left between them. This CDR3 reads CASSSWRNEQFF. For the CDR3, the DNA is TGTGCCAGCAGTTCTTGGCGCAATGAGCAGTTCTTC.

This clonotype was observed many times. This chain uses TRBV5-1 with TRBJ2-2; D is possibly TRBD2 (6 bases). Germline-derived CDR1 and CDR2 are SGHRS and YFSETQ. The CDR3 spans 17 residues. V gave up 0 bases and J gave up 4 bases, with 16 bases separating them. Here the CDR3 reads CASSLGLVAGVTGELFF. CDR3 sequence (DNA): TGCGCCAGCAGCTTGGGACTAGTGGCAGGAGTCACCGGGGAGCTGTTTTTT.

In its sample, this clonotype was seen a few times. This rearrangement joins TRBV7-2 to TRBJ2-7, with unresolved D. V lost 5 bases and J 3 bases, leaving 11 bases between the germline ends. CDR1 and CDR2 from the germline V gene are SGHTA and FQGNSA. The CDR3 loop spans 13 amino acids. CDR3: CASSLLSRYEQYF. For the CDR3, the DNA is TGTGCCAGCAGCCTCTTAAGTCGCTACGAGCAGTACTTC.

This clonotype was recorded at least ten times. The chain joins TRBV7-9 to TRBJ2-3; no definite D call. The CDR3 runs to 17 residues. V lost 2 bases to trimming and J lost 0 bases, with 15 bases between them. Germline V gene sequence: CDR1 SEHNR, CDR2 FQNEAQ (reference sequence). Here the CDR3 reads CASSLNVLHHSTDTQYF. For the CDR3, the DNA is TGTGCCAGCAGCTTAAACGTGCTGCACCATAGCACAGATACGCAGTATTTT.

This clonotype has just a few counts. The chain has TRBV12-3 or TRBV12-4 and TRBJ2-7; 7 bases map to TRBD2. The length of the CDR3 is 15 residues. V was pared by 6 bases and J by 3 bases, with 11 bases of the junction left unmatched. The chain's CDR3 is CASRGGPGRGYEQYF. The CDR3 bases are TGTGCCAGCAGGGGGGGACCAGGGAGGGGCTACGAGCAGTACTTC.

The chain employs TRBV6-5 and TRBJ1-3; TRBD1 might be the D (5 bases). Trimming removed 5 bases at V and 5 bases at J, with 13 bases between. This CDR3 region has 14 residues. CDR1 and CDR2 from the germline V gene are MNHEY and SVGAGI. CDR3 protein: CASSERDYRNTIYF. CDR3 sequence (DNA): TGTGCCAGCAGTGAGAGGGACTACCGAAACACCATATATTTT.

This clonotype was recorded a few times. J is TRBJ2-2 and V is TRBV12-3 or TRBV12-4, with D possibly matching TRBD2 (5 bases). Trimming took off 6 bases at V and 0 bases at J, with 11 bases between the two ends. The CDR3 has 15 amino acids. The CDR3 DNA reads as TGTGCCAGCAGAGTCGGACTGGCGAACACCGGGGAGCTGTTTTTT. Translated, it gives CASRVGLANTGELFF.

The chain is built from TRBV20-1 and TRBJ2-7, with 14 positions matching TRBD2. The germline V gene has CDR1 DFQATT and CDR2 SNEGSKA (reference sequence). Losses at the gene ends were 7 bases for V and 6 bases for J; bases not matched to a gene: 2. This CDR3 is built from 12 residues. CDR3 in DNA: TGCAGTGGGGGGACTAGCGGGGGCGAGCAGTACTTC. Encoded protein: CSGGTSGGEQYF.

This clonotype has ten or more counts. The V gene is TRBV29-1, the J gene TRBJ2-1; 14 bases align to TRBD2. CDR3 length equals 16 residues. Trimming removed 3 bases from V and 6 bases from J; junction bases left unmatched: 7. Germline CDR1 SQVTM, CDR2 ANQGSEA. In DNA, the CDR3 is TGCAGCGTTGATGGACTAGCGGGAGGATTCGTCAATGAGCAGTTCTTC. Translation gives CSVDGLAGGFVNEQFF.

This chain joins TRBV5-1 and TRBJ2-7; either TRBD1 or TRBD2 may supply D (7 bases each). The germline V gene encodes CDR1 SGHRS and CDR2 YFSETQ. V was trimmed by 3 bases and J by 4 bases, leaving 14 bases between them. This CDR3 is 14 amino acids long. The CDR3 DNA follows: TGCGCCAGCAGCTCAGGGGGGGGGGCATACGAGCAGTACTTC. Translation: CASSSGGGAYEQYF.

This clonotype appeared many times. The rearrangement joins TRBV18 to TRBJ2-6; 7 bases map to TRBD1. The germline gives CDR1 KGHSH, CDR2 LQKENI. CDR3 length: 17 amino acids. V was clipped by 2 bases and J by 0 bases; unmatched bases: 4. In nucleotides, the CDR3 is TGTGCCAGCTCACCAGACAGGGCCTACTCTGGGGCCAACGTCCTGACTTTC. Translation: CASSPDRAYSGANVLTF.

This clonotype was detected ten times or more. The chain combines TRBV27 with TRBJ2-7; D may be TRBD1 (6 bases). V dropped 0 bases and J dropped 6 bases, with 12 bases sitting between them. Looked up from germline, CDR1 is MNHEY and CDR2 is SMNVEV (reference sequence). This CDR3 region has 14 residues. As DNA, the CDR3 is TGTGCCAGCAGTTTATCGAACAGGGTGCGCGAGCAGTACTTC. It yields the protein CASSLSNRVREQYF.

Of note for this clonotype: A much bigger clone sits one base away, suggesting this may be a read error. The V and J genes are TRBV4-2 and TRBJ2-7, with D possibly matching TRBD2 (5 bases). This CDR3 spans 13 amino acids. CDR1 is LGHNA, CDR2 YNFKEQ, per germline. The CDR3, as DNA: TGTGCCATCAGCCATCTGCGGGCCTACGAGCAGTACTTC. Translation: CAISHLRAYEQYF.

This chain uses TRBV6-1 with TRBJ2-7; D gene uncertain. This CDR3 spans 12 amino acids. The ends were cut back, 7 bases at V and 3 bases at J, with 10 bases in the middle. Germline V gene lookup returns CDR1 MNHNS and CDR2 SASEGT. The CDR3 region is CASIGPNYEQYF. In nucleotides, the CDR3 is TGTGCCAGCATTGGGCCGAACTACGAGCAGTACTTC.

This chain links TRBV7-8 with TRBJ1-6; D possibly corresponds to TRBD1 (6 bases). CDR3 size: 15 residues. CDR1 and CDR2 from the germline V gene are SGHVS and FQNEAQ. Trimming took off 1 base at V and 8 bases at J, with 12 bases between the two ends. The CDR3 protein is CASSLVGGDDSPLHF. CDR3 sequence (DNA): TGTGCCAGCAGCTTAGTAGGGGGAGACGATTCACCCCTCCACTTT.

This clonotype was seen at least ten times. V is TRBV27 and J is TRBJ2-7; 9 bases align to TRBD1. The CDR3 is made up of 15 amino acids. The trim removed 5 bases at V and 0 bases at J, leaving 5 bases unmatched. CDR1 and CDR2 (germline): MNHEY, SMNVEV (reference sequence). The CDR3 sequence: CASSLRQGDSYEQYF. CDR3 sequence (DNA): TGTGCCAGCAGTCTACGACAGGGGGACTCCTACGAGCAGTACTTC.

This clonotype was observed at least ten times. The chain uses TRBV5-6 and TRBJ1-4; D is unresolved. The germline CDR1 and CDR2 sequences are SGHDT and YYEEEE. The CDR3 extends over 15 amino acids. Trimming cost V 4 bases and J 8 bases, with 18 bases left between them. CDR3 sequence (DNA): TGTGCCAGCAGCCTAGGGCCGAATACCTTAGAAAAACTGTTTTTT. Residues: CASSLGPNTLEKLFF.

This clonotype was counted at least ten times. CDR3 in DNA: TGTGCCAGCAGGCAACTAAACACTGAAGCTTTCTTT. Its translation: CASRQLNTEAFF. This chain connects TRBV6-1 to TRBJ1-1; no firm D call. The CDR3 totals 12 residues. V dropped 6 bases and J dropped 2 bases, with 7 bases sitting between them. The germline V gene has CDR1 MNHNS and CDR2 SASEGT.

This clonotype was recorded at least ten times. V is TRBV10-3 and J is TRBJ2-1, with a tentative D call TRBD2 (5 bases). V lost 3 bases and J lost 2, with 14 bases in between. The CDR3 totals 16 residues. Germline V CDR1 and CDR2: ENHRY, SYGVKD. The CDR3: CAISDPSLRAYNEQFF. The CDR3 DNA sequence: TGTGCCATCAGTGATCCTTCGCTGCGGGCCTACAATGAGCAGTTCTTC.

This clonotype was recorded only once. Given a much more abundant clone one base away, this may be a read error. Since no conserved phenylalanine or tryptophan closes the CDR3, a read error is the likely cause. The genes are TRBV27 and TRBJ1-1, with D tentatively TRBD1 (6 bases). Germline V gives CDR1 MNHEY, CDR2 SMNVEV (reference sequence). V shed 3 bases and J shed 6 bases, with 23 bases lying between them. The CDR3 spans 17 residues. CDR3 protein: CASSFRPRTVIDPEAFL. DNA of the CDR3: TGTGCCAGCAGTTTCCGCCCCAGGACAGTAATCGACCCTGAAGCTTTCTTG.

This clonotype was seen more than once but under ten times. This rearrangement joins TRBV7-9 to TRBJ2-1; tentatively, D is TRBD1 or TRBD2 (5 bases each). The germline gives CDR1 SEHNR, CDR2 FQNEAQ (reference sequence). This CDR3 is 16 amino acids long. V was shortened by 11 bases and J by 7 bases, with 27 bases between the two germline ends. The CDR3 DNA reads TGTGCCGGGGAGATTTCCGGGACCCTCTTAGGGAATGAGCAGTTCTTC. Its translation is CAGEISGTLLGNEQFF.